This passage covers 20 T cell receptor beta chains from one sample sequenced in a study of T cell responses to AZD1222 COVID-19 vaccine. The protocol was immunoSEQ multiplex PCR, while the TCRdb copy is restricted to in-frame clones and leaves out a portion. Of over 150,000 clones in the sample, approximately 90% were seen once. Sample: peripheral blood, taken on day 0 of AZD1222 vaccination. These receptors were taken from an adult in good health.

The CDR3 sequence is CASSFVATGVGGTEAFF. The CDR3 DNA reads TGTGCCAGCAGTTTTGTGGCGACAGGGGTGGGAGGTACTGAAGCTTTCTTT. J is TRBJ1-1 and V is TRBV27, with 8 bases lining up with TRBD1. This CDR3 contains 17 residues. Germline V gene data show CDR1 as MNHEY and CDR2 as SMNVEV (reference sequence). With V trimmed by 3 bases and J by 5 bases, 14 bases remained unmatched.

The chain has TRBV7-2 and TRBJ1-5; no definite D call. This CDR3 has 11 residues. Looked up from germline, CDR1 is SGHTA and CDR2 is FQGNSA. Trimming stripped 8 bases from V and 2 bases from J, with 4 bases between. Written as DNA, the CDR3 is TGTGCCAGCGGGGGCAATCAGCCCCAGCATTTT. Translated, it gives CASGGNQPQHF. The full variable domain, its missing parts supplied by reference TRBV7-2 and TRBJ1-5, is GAGVSQSPSNKVTEKGKDVELRCDPISGHTALYWYRQSLGQGLEFLIYFQGNSAPDKSGLPSDRFSAERTGGSVSTLTIQRTQQEDSAVYLCASGGNQPQHFGDGTRLSIL.

The chain combines TRBV29-1 with TRBJ1-1, with D perhaps matching TRBD1 (6 bases). Between the trimmed V and J ends, which lost 2 bases and 14 bases, there was a span of 18 bases. The CDR3 is made up of 12 amino acids. Germline-derived CDR1 and CDR2 are SQVTM and ANQGSEA. CDR3 amino acids: CSVERGAGDFFF. DNA for the CDR3: TGCAGCGTTGAAAGAGGGGCAGGGGATTTCTTCTTT.

This clone was picked up one time. The chain couples TRBV7-3 to TRBJ1-2; TRBD1 agrees at 9 bases. The CDR3 length is 16 residues. CDR1 and CDR2 from the germline V gene are SGHTA and FQGTGA. The V segment lost 0 bases and the J segment 4 bases; nucleotides outside the gene matches: 6. Here the CDR3 reads CASSLTGQGSFYGYTF. The CDR3 DNA reads TGTGCCAGCAGCTTAACTGGACAGGGGTCTTTCTATGGCTACACCTTC.

This clone has only a few counts. The CDR3 DNA reads as TGCGCCAGCAGCTTGGTCAGTGGACAGGGGGCAGACGAGCAGTACTTC. Amino acid sequence: CASSLVSGQGADEQYF. The chain combines TRBV5-1 with TRBJ2-7; 11 nucleotides align to TRBD1. CDR3 size: 16 residues. The J segment lost 5 bases and the V segment lost 0 bases, leaving 7 bases of the junction unmatched. Germline lookup yields CDR1 SGHRS and CDR2 YFSETQ.

This chain uses TRBV5-1 with TRBJ2-3; 9 bases line up with TRBD1. The CDR3 is 15 residues long. Unmatched junction bases numbered 7, after V lost 4 bases and J lost 4 bases. CDR1 and CDR2 (germline): SGHRS, YFSETQ. In DNA form, the CDR3 reads TGCGCCAGCAGCACCGGACAGGGGAAGGCAGATACGCAGTATTTT. It yields the protein CASSTGQGKADTQYF.

V usage is TRBV3-1 (or the pseudogene TRBV3-2) and J usage is TRBJ2-7; D gene uncertain. CDR3 length equals 14 residues. V was trimmed by 7 bases and J by 7 bases, leaving 20 bases between them. Germline CDR1 LGHDT, CDR2 YNNKEL (reference sequence). The CDR3: CASTLSTRPREQYF. The DNA of the CDR3 is TGTGCCAGCACCCTATCAACCCGGCCCCGGGAGCAGTACTTC.

The rearrangement joins TRBV7-3 to TRBJ1-3; TRBD1 might be the D (5 bases). Trimming took 2 bases from V and 2 from J, leaving 7 bases between them. Germline V gene sequence: CDR1 SGHTA, CDR2 FQGTGA. The CDR3 spans 14 residues. The CDR3 DNA follows: TGTGCCAGCAGCTTAGGGGGAACTGGAAACACCATATATTTT. Its translation: CASSLGGTGNTIYF.

The chain's CDR3 is CASSLRKTGTTNEQFF. The CDR3 DNA sequence: TGTGCCAGCAGCTTAAGGAAGACCGGGACTACCAATGAGCAGTTCTTC. V gene TRBV5-4 combines with J gene TRBJ2-1; the match to TRBD2 covers 7 bases. The CDR3 extends over 16 amino acids. Losses at the gene ends were 2 bases for V and 6 bases for J; bases not matched to a gene: 11. Germline V lookup: CDR1 SGHNT, CDR2 YYREEE (reference sequence).

This chain uses TRBV7-2 with TRBJ2-2, with D tentatively TRBD1 or TRBD2 (5 bases each). Deletions cut 4 bases from V and 8 bases from J, with 14 bases between. Per the germline V gene, CDR1 is SGHTA and CDR2 is FQGNSA. The CDR3 sequence is 14 residues long. This CDR3 is CASSSGDVRGELFF. CDR3 nucleotides: TGTGCCAGCAGCTCCGGGGACGTCAGGGGGGAGCTGTTTTTT.

The count of this clone is one. The J gene is TRBJ2-5, the V gene TRBV7-9, with 7 bases that match TRBD1. CDR1 is SEHNR, CDR2 FQNEAQ, per germline (reference sequence). The CDR3 runs 15 residues. The J segment lost 4 bases and the V segment lost 3 bases, leaving 8 bases of the junction unmatched. The CDR3 protein is CASSFSTGVLETQYF. The CDR3 DNA is TGTGCCAGCAGCTTCTCTACAGGGGTTTTAGAGACCCAGTACTTC.

Note on this clone: Germline is not matched at one junction end, which may reflect a read error. The chain carries TRBV6-1 and TRBJ2-6; 7 bases are shared with TRBD1. This CDR3 spans 14 amino acids. CDR1 MNHNS and CDR2 SASEGT come from the germline V gene. The CDR3 sequence is CASSERQGDNVLTF. CDR3 coding DNA: TGTGCCAGCAGTGAGCGGCAGGGGGACAACGTCCTGACTTTC.

The chain couples TRBV7-9 to TRBJ1-3, with a weak D call TRBD1 (6 bases). Per the germline V gene, CDR1 is SEHNR and CDR2 is FQNEAQ (reference sequence). The CDR3 is 12 residues long. V was shortened by 7 bases and J by 15 bases, with 19 bases between the two germline ends. The CDR3 nucleotides read TGTGCCAGCACCGAGGCGGGGGGGCACCCATATTTT. Protein: CASTEAGGHPYF.

The rearrangement uses TRBV7-5 and TRBJ1-2; the D call TRBD1 from the table was never checked on the DNA. TRBV7-5 is labeled a pseudogene. This CDR3 has 16 amino acids. DNA for the CDR3: TGTGCCAGAAGCTCGACAGGGGGTAAAGCTAACTATGGCTACACCTTC. As protein: CARSSTGGKANYGYTF.

CDR3 coding DNA: TGCGCCAGCAGCCAAGCGCGACTAGCGGAAGAGACCCAGTACTTC. This translates into CASSQARLAEETQYF. This chain uses TRBV4-3 with TRBJ2-5, with 9 bases fitting TRBD2. This CDR3 has 15 amino acids. V was clipped by 1 base and J by 3 bases; unmatched bases: 3. Germline V gene sequence: CDR1 LGHNA, CDR2 YSLEER.

The chain carries TRBV7-2 and TRBJ2-2, with D unclear. V lost 5 bases to trimming and J lost 1 base, with 11 bases between them. Germline values: CDR1 SGHTA, CDR2 FQGNSA. The CDR3 spans 15 residues. The CDR3 is CASSGTTQNTGELFF. The CDR3 DNA follows: TGTGCCAGCAGCGGAACTACACAGAACACCGGGGAGCTGTTTTTT.

V usage is TRBV6-6 and J usage is TRBJ1-1; 7 bases are shared with TRBD1. The CDR3 is 14 amino acids. V shed 6 bases and J 1 base; nucleotides not matched to a gene: 5. Germline V CDR1 and CDR2: MNHNY, SVGAGI (reference sequence). The CDR3 sequence is CASRLGGENTEAFF. The CDR3 nucleotides read TGTGCCAGCAGGCTAGGGGGCGAGAACACTGAAGCTTTCTTT.

The CDR3 bases are TGTGCCAGCAGCCGTCCGATGAGACAGGGTGGAAATTCACCCCTCCACTTT. This translates into CASSRPMRQGGNSPLHF. The chain has TRBV3-1 (or the pseudogene TRBV3-2) and TRBJ1-6; 7 positions agree with TRBD1. The J segment lost 7 bases and the V segment lost 4 bases, leaving 13 bases of the junction unmatched. In germline, CDR1 is LGHDT, CDR2 YNNKEL (reference sequence). The CDR3 covers 17 residues.

This clone was detected a few times. The V and J genes are TRBV10-3 and TRBJ2-7; D gene uncertain. The CDR3 covers 14 residues. The ends were cut back, 8 bases at V and 5 bases at J, with 19 bases in the middle. Germline CDR1 reads ENHRY; CDR2 reads SYGVKD. The CDR3 DNA is TGTGCCATCCGCCCGGCACCCGATTCCCACGAGCAGTACTTC. Translating it yields CAIRPAPDSHEQYF.

This clone was counted a single time. The rearrangement joins TRBV19 to TRBJ2-7; TRBD2 might be the D (7 bases). Germline assignment: CDR1 LNHDA and CDR2 SQIVND (reference sequence). The CDR3 extends over 12 amino acids. Trimming pared 3 bases from V and 6 bases from J, leaving 9 bases between. In DNA, the CDR3 is TGTGCCAGTAGTATGGGAGGGGGCGAGCAGTACTTC. Its translation is CASSMGGGEQYF.